This T cell receptor (beta chain) comes out of a study of blood T cells in healthy people across ages. Germline values: CDR1 SNHLY, CDR2 FYNNEI. The CDR3 totals 15 residues. Concerning this clonotype itself: Antigen unknown. One junction end does not reproduce the germline sequence, and a read error may be involved.

Study-wide points: Relative to aged donors, long-lived donors carried more naive CD4+ cells and displayed higher diversity.

With a J-beta primer mix and a sample-barcoded 5' primer, a second PCR ran 7 to 11 cycles. All cDNA molecules were each tagged by a template-switch adaptor with 12 random nucleotides. TCRdb called the 5' RACE reads again in MiXCR, with one record for every CDR3 protein. The sample consists of around 1,700,000 distinct CDR3 sequences, roughly 27% of them appearing once. The sample taken for sequencing was blood. The sequence was obtained from a woman aged 25 to 39 in good health. The chain carries TRBV2 and TRBJ1-5; D not resolved. Here the CDR3 reads CASSRLITNNQPQHF. The CDR3 region has the DNA TGTGCCAGCAGCCGACTTATAACTAACAATCAACCCCAGCATTTT.